Below are 5 T cell receptor beta chains sequenced from a single sample in a study of response to subunit inactivated influenza vaccine. TCRdb passed the RT-PCR reads through MiXCR, listing each CDR3 protein once. The sample lists a few hundred thousand distinct CDR3 sequences, about 20% occurring once. The input for sequencing was PBMCs from blood, taken about 19 months after vaccination. All receptors derive from a man between 50 and 75 years old who received an inactivated influenza vaccine.

The chain carries TRBV7-9 and TRBJ2-2; D not resolved. The V and J ends lost 2 bases and 2 bases respectively, with 6 bases between them. Per germline, CDR1 SEHNR and CDR2 FQNEAQ (reference sequence). CDR3 length: 14 residues. CDR3 in DNA: TGTGCCAGCAGCTTAAACACAAACACCGGGGAGCTGTTTTTT. It specifies CASSLNTNTGELFF.

This clonotype was detected a few times. V gene TRBV20-1 combines with J gene TRBJ2-5, with D tentatively TRBD2 (5 bases). Trimming pared 3 bases from V and 4 bases from J, leaving 15 bases between. Germline-derived CDR1 and CDR2 are DFQATT and SNEGSKA (reference sequence). CDR3 size: 14 residues. CDR3 region: CSARSQFEGETQYF. CDR3 DNA sequence: TGCAGTGCTAGGAGCCAGTTTGAGGGAGAGACCCAGTACTTC.

The chain links TRBV12-3 or TRBV12-4 to TRBJ1-4, with 7 bases fitting TRBD1. The CDR3 covers 17 residues. V was pared by 2 bases and J by 0 bases, with 6 bases of the junction left unmatched. The CDR3 region is CASSLWQGVATNEKLFF. CDR3 bases: TGTGCCAGCAGTTTATGGCAGGGGGTTGCAACTAATGAAAAACTGTTTTTT.

The sample holds many counts of this clonotype. The chain couples TRBV4-1 to TRBJ1-1, with D tentatively TRBD1 (6 bases). CDR3 length equals 15 residues. Germline V gene sequence: CDR1 MGHRA, CDR2 YSYEKL. V lost 0 bases and J 4 bases, leaving 12 bases between the germline ends. CDR3 region: CASSQDARGGTEAFF. The DNA of the CDR3 is TGCGCCAGCAGCCAAGATGCCAGGGGTGGCACTGAAGCTTTCTTT.

In this sample, this clonotype turned up a few times. This chain connects TRBV20-1 to TRBJ1-5, with D uncertain. Germline V gene data show CDR1 as DFQATT and CDR2 as SNEGSKA (reference sequence). This CDR3 has 12 residues. Trimming removed 6 bases from V and 2 bases from J, with 8 bases in between. The CDR3 bases are TGCAGTGCGGAGGGTGGCAATCAGCCCCAGCATTTT. Its protein product is CSAEGGNQPQHF.